Below, one T cell receptor (beta chain) is given with its context. Its cognate antigen is unknown. J gave up 1 base and V 4 bases, and 6 bases lay outside the gene matches. The CDR3 length is 15 residues. CDR1 is SGHDN and CDR2 is FVKESK in the germline V gene. This specimen comes from a study of T cells after posttransplantation cyclophosphamide. Findings of the study overall: Later post-transplant blood repertoires were often dominated by donor CD8+ memory clones.

Produced via immunoSEQ multiplex PCR; TCRdb's table is partial and in-frame only. The profile shows 45,000 to 65,000 clones, approximately 94% of them singletons. The receptor's source is a woman aged 25 to 39 in good health and a related stem cell transplant donor. The sequencing input was PBMCs. This rearrangement joins TRBV14 to TRBJ2-5; TRBD1 matches at 7 bases. CDR3 in amino acids: CASSPRQGPQETQYF. In DNA form, the CDR3 reads TGTGCCAGCAGCCCCCGACAGGGCCCCCAAGAGACCCAGTACTTC.